The present TCR beta chain was sequenced within a study of blood T cells in healthy people across ages. General study results and limits: The CMV status of each donor remained undetermined, and this could have confounded shifts in expanded clonotypes. Strongly correlated with naive T cell percentage was TCR beta diversity.

Points on this clonotype: Its antigen is not known.

The use of a sample-barcoded 5' primer and a J-beta primer mix characterized a second PCR of roughly 6 to 11 cycles. Every cDNA molecule carried a tag from a template-switch adaptor bearing 12 random nucleotides. TCRdb fed the 5' RACE reads into MiXCR, producing one record per CDR3 protein. The table has fewer than 900,000 distinct CDR3 sequences, around 36% seen once. This CDR3 has 13 amino acids. Germline lookup yields CDR1 MRHNA and CDR2 SNTAGT. Between the trimmed V and J ends, which lost 0 bases and 6 bases, there was a span of 8 bases. This chain joins TRBV6-4 and TRBJ1-2, with unresolved D. The clonotype originates from a man younger than 30 in good health. Sample: blood. The CDR3 sequence: CASSDSRMHGYTF. Written as DNA, the CDR3 is TGTGCCAGCAGTGACTCGAGGATGCATGGCTACACCTTC.